Below, one T cell receptor beta chain is given with its context. Authors' analysis steps: The assay estimated nucleated cells by amplifying reference gene primers. The protocol was immunoSEQ multiplex PCR, while the TCRdb copy is restricted to in-frame clones and leaves out a portion. The DNA gave D and trimming, while V, J and clone size come from that table. The sample holds about 150,000 clones, around 89% seen once. The ends were cut back, 0 bases at V and 3 bases at J, with 9 bases in the middle. The CDR3 contains 15 residues. Germline V gene lookup returns CDR1 LNHNV and CDR2 YYDKDF (reference sequence). This record comes from a study of blood T cell repertoires in COVID-19. For the study at large: The analysed material was cDNA or gDNA that came from T cells, B-cell-depleted T cells, or PBMCs.

The chain joins TRBV15 to TRBJ1-5, with TRBD1 as a possible D gene (5 bases). The sequenced sample consisted of peripheral blood. The origin of this receptor is a middle-aged woman with acute or convalescent COVID-19. This chain's CDR3 is CATSRDKGYNQPQHF. For the CDR3, the DNA is TGTGCCACCAGCAGAGATAAGGGGTACAATCAGCCCCAGCATTTT. Full variable domain (rest looked up from reference TRBV15 and TRBJ1-5): DAMVIQNPRYQVTQFGKPVTLSCSQTLNHNVMYWYQQKSSQAPKLLFHYYDKDFNNEADTPDNFQSRRPNTSFCFLDIRSPGLGDTAMYLCATSRDKGYNQPQHFGDGTRLSIL.